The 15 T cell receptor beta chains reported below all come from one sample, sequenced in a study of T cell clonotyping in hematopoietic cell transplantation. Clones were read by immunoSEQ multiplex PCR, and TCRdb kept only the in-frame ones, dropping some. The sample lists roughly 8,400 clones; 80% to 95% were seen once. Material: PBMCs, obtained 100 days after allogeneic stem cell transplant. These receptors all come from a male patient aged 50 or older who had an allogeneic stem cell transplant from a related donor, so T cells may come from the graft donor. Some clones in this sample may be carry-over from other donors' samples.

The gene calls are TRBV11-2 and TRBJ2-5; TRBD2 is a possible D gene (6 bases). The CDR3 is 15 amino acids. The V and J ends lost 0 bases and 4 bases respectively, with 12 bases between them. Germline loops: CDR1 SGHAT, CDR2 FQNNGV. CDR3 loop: CASSLDAGRRETQYF. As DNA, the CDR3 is TGTGCCAGCAGCTTAGACGCGGGGCGTCGAGAGACCCAGTACTTC.

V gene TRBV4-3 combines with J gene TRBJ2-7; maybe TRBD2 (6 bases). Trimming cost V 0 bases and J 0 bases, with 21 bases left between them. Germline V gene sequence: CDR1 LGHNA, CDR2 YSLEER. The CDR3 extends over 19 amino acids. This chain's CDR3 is CASSQDWGGHGRISYEQYF. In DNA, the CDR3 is TGCGCCAGCAGCCAAGATTGGGGAGGCCACGGACGGATCTCCTACGAGCAGTACTTC.

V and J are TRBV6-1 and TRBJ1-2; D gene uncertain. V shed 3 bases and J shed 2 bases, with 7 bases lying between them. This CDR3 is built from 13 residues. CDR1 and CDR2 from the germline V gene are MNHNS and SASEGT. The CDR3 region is CASSDAGNYGYTF. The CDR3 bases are TGTGCCAGCAGTGATGCGGGGAACTATGGCTACACCTTC.

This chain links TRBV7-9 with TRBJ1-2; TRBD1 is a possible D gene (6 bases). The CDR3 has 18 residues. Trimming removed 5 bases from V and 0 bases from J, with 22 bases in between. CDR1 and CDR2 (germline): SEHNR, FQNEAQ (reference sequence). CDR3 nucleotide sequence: TGTGCCAGCAGCAGGGGGTTGAGGACAGATAGGACTAACTATGGCTACACCTTC. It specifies CASSRGLRTDRTNYGYTF.

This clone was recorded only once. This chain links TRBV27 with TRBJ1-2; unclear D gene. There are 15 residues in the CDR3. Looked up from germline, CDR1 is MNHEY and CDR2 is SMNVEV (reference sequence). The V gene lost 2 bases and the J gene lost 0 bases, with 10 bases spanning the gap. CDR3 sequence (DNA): TGTGCCAGCAGTTTAGAGGCAGGAGCTAACTATGGCTACACCTTC. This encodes CASSLEAGANYGYTF.

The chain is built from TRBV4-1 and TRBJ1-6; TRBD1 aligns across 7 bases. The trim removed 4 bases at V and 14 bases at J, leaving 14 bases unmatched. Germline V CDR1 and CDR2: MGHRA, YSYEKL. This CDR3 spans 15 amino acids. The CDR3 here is CASSPPGQPGSTLHF. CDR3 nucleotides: TGCGCCAGCAGCCCACCGGGACAGCCGGGGTCAACCCTCCACTTT.

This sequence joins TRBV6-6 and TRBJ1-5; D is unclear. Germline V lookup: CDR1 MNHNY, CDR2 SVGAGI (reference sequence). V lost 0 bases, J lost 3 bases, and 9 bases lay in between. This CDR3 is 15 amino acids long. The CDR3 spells CASSYSARDNQPQHF. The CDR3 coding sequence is TGTGCCAGCAGTTACTCGGCACGGGACAATCAGCCCCAGCATTTT.

The CDR3 reads CASRRDRASYEQYF. In nucleotides, the CDR3 is TGTGCCAGTAGAAGGGACAGGGCCTCCTACGAGCAGTACTTC. This chain links TRBV19 with TRBJ2-5, with TRBD1 matching over 9 bases. With the DNA end fitting TRBJ2-7 better, the J assignment may be wrong. Per germline, CDR1 LNHDA and CDR2 SQIVND (reference sequence). This CDR3 is built from 14 residues.

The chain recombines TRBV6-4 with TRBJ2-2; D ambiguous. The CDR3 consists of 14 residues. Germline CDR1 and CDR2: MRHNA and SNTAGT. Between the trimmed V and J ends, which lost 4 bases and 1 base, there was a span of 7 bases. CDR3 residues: CASSATWNTGELFF. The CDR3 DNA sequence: TGTGCCAGCAGTGCGACGTGGAACACCGGGGAGCTGTTTTTT.

The CDR3 sequence: CASSAVGAKNIQYF. The CDR3 coding sequence is TGTGCCAGCAGCGCAGTGGGCGCCAAAAACATTCAGTACTTC. The chain joins TRBV7-2 to TRBJ2-4; no reliable D call. This CDR3 is 14 amino acids long. Trimming removed 5 bases at V and 1 base at J, with 9 bases between. Germline V gene data show CDR1 as SGHTA and CDR2 as FQGNSA.

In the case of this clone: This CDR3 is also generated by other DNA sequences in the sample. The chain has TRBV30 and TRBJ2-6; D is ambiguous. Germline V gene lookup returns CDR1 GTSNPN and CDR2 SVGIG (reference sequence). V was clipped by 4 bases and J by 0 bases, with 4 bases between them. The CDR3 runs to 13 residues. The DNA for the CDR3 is TGTGCCTGGACAGTCTCTGGGGCCAACGTCCTGACTTTC. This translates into CAWTVSGANVLTF.

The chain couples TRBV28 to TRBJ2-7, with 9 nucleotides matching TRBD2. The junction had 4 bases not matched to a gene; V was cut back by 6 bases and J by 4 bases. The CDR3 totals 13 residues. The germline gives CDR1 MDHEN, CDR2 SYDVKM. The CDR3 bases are TGTGCCAGCAGCGGCGGGGGGGGTTACGAGCAGTACTTC. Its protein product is CASSGGGGYEQYF.

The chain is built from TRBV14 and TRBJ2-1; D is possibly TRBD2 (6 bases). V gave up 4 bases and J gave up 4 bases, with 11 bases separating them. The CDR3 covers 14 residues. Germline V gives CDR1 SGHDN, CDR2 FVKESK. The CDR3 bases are TGTGCCAGCAGCCCTAGGCGGGGATACAATGAGCAGTTCTTC. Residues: CASSPRRGYNEQFF.

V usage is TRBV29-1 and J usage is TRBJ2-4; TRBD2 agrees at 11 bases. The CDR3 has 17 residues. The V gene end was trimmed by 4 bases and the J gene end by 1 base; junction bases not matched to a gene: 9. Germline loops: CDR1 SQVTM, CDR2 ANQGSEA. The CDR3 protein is CSVVLAGGFGAKNIQYF. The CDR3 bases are TGCAGCGTTGTTTTAGCGGGAGGGTTTGGTGCCAAAAACATTCAGTACTTC.

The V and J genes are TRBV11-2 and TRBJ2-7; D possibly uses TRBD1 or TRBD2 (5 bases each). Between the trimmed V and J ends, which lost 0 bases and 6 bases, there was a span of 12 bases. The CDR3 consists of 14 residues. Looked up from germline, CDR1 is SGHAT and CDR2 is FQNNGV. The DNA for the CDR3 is TGTGCCAGCAGCTTAGATCGGATGAGGGGCGAGCAGTACTTC. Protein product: CASSLDRMRGEQYF.